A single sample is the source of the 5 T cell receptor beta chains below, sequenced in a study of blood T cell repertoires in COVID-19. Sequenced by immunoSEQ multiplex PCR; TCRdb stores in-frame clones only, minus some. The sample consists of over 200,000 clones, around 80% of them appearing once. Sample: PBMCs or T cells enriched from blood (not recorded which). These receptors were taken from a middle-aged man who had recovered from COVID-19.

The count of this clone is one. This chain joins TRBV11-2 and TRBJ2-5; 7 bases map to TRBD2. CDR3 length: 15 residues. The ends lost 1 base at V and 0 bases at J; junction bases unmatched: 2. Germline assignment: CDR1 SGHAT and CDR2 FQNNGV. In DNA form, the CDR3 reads TGTGCCAGCAGCTTAGGGGGGGGGTACCAAGAGACCCAGTACTTC. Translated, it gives CASSLGGGYQETQYF.

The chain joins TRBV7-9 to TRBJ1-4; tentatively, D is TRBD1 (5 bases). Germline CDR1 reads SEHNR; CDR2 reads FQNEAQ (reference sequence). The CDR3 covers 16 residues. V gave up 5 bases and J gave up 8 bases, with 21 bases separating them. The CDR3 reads CASSPPPGLLGEKLFF. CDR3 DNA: TGTGCCAGCAGCCCCCCGCCGGGACTACTAGGGGAAAAACTGTTTTTT.

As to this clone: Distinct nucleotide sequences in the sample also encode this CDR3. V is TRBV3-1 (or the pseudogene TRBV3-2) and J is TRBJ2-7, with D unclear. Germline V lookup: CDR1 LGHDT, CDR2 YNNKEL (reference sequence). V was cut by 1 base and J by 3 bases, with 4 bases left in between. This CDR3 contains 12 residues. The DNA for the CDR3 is TGTGCCAGCAGCCAAGCAGACTACGAGCAGTACTTC. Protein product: CASSQADYEQYF.

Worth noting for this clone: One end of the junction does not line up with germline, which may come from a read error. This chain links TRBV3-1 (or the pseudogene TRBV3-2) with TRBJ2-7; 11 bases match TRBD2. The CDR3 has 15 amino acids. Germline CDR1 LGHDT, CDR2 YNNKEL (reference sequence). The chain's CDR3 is CASTQVSGRGAEQYF. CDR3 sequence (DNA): TGTGCCAGCACCCAAGTTAGCGGGAGGGGAGCCGAGCAGTACTTC.

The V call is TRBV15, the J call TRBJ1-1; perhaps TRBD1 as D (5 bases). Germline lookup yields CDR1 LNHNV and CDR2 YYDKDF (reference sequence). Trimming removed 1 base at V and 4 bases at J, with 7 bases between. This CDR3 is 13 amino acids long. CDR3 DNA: TGTGCCACCAGCAGAGGGGGCGGCACTGAAGCTTTCTTT. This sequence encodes CATSRGGGTEAFF. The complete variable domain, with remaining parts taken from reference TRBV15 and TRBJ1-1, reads DAMVIQNPRYQVTQFGKPVTLSCSQTLNHNVMYWYQQKSSQAPKLLFHYYDKDFNNEADTPDNFQSRRPNTSFCFLDIRSPGLGDTAMYLCATSRGGGTEAFFGQGTRLTVV.